A selection of T cell receptor beta chains follows, all from one sample in a study of response to subunit inactivated influenza vaccine. A single record per CDR3 protein comes from TCRdb applying MiXCR to the RT-PCR reads. Of about 700,000 distinct CDR3 sequences listed, more than 11% are singletons. Sequencing was performed on PBMCs from blood, taken 14 to 15 days before vaccination. Source of these receptors: a man aged 50 or older who received an inactivated influenza vaccine. CDR3s include the opening cysteine and the closing phenylalanine or tryptophan. The D gene is left open where the match is weak. Clone size is stated in some rows and not others, as once, few, many or a class when expanded.

NA	NA	TRBJ2-4	TRBV3-1	CASSQGSGSGNIQYF	TGTGCCAGCAGCCAAGGGTCAGGGTCTGGAAACATTCAGTACTTC
NA	TRBD2	TRBJ2-1	TRBV5-5	CASSLAAGEDNEQFF	TGTGCCAGCAGCTTGGCAGCGGGAGAGGACAATGAGCAGTTCTTC
NA	NA	TRBJ2-7	TRBV30	CAWSVAGGQALRAYF	TGTGCCTGGAGTGTCGCTGGAGGGCAGGCCCTTAGGGCCTACTTC
NA	TRBD2	TRBJ2-1	TRBV5-4	CASSAWTSGRYNEQFF	TGTGCCAGCAGCGCCTGGACTAGCGGGCGGTACAATGAGCAGTTCTTC
many	NA	TRBJ2-5	TRBV3-1	CASSPGRETQYF	TGTGCCAGCAGCCCCGGCCGAGAGACCCAGTACTTC
few	TRBD1	TRBJ2-6	TRBV11-2	CASSLTAGGLSGANVLTF	TGTGCCAGCAGCTTAACTGCAGGGGGCCTCTCTGGGGCCAACGTCCTGACTTTC
NA	TRBD2	TRBJ2-1	TRBV7-6	CASSYTSGGLTEQFF	TGTGCCAGCAGTTATACTAGCGGGGGTCTGACTGAGCAGTTCTTC
NA	NA	TRBJ1-1	TRBV3-1	CASRQNSGAFTEAFF	TGTGCCAGCAGGCAAAATTCGGGGGCTTTCACTGAAGCTTTCTTT
NA	TRBD1	TRBJ2-7	TRBV7-2	CASSLGGQDTGEQYF	TGTGCCAGCAGCTTAGGAGGACAGGACACGGGCGAGCAGTACTTC
NA	NA	TRBJ1-2	TRBV20-1	CSARRGGFNGYTF	TGCAGTGCTAGACGGGGAGGGTTCAATGGCTACACCTTC
NA	TRBD2	TRBJ2-1	TRBV5-1	CASSYRQREYNEQFF	TGCGCCAGCAGCTATAGGCAGCGGGAGTACAATGAGCAGTTCTTC
NA	NA	TRBJ1-2	TRBV5-5	CASSPWGGNYGYTF	TGTGCCAGCAGCCCCTGGGGGGGTAACTATGGCTACACCTTC
NA	TRBD1	TRBJ2-3	TRBV7-2	CASSLVGTGTTTDTQYF	TGTGCCAGCAGCTTAGTTGGGACAGGGACCACCACAGATACGCAGTATTTT
NA	TRBD2	TRBJ2-3	TRBV7-9	CASSFAGGPDTQYF	TGTGCCAGCAGCTTTGCGGGAGGACCAGATACGCAGTATTTT
few	NA	TRBJ2-7	TRBV10-2	CASSDGFSSYEQYF	TGCGCCAGCAGCGACGGGTTTAGCTCCTACGAGCAGTACTTC
NA	NA	TRBJ2-5	TRBV11-2	CASSLDMKETQYF	TGTGCCAGCAGCTTAGACATGAAAGAGACCCAGTACTTC